Sequencing of this TCR beta chain was carried out in a study of regulatory and conventional T cells in breast cancer. On this clonotype itself: This may stem from a read error, because a much larger clone lies one nucleotide away.

MiXCR, run by TCRdb on the PCR reads, gives a single entry per CDR3 protein. Of more than 15,000 distinct CDR3 sequences listed, approximately 35% were seen once; the top ten hold around 1.5%. This clonotype was obtained from a female donor in good health. The sample consisted of conventional T cells from blood.

CDR3 residues: CASSSLTSVPGDGEQYF. The DNA for the CDR3 is TGTGCCAGCAGCTCGTTAACGAGCGTCCCGGGAGACGGCGAGCAGTACTTC. This chain uses TRBV11-2 with TRBJ2-7, with D perhaps TRBD2 (6 bases). This CDR3 comprises 17 residues. Germline CDR1 reads SGHAT; CDR2 reads FQNNGV. The V gene lost 4 bases and the J gene lost 6 bases, with 25 bases spanning the gap.